The entry that follows covers one TCR beta chain sequence. These data originate in a study of blood T cell repertoires in COVID-19. This CDR3 contains 16 residues. Trimming took 4 bases from V and 6 from J; bases not matched to a gene: 14. The V gene's germline CDR1 is SGDLS and CDR2 YYNGEE. TCRdb's table, derived via immunoSEQ multiplex PCR, lists solely in-frame clones and lacks some. The sample lists about 260,000 clones, about 86% occurring once. The study drew participants aged about 18 to 95 years from 24 US areas. The chain combines TRBV9 with TRBJ2-3; TRBD2 matches 7 bases. The sequence was collected from a man aged 25-40 years with acute COVID-19. Sequencing used PBMCs or T cells enriched from blood (not recorded which). The CDR3, as DNA: TGTGCCAGCAGCAGGGGCCGGGACTACCGGGGGGATACGCAGTATTTT. The encoded protein is CASSRGRDYRGDTQYF.